The sequence of this TCR beta chain was determined in a study of monozygotic twins with inflammatory bowel disease. Study observations and caveats: Against healthy co-twins, IBD patients had lower TCRbeta diversity (measured by inverse Simpson).

As for this clonotype: The antigen is undetermined.

TCRdb reprocessed the 5' RACE reads and stores each CDR3 protein as one record, lacking DNA. This repertoire includes over 200,000 distinct CDR3 sequences. This CDR3 is 13 amino acids long. The clonotype comes from a human donor with ulcerative colitis or Crohn's disease, or a healthy co-twin of an affected twin (not recorded which). The chain is built from TRBV12-3 or TRBV12-4 and TRBJ1-2. Input material: blood. The CDR3 loop reads CASREDGHYGYTF.